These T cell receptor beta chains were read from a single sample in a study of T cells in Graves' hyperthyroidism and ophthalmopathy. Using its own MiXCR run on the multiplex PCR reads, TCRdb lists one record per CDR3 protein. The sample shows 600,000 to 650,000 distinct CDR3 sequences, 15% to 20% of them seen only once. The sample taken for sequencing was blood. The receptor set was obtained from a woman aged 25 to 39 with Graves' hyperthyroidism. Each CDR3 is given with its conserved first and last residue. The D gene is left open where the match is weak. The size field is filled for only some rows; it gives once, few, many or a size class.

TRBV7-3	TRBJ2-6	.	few	CASSPGGLTGANVLTF	TGTGCCAGCAGTCCCGGGGGTCTCACAGGGGCCAACGTCCTGACTTTC
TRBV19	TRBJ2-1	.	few	CASSASSVYNEQFF	TGTGCCAGTAGTGCTTCTAGCGTCTACAATGAGCAGTTCTTC
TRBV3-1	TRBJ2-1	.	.	CASRPPLGNEQFF	TGTGCCAGCAGGCCCCCGTTAGGGAATGAGCAGTTCTTC
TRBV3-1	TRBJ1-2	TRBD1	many	CASSHWDRRGYGYTF	TGTGCCAGCAGCCACTGGGACAGGCGAGGCTATGGCTACACCTTC
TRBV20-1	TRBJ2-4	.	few	CSAREGGEWLQYF	TGCAGTGCTAGAGAGGGGGGTGAATGGCTTCAGTACTTC
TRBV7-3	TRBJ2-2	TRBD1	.	CASSPPQGHTGELFF	TGTGCCAGCAGTCCCCCACAGGGGCACACCGGGGAGCTGTTTTTT
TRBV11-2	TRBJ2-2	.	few	CASSLERTNTGELFF	TGTGCCAGCAGCTTAGAGCGAACAAACACCGGGGAGCTGTTTTTT
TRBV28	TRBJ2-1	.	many	CASSSPRDSESYNEQFF	TGTGCCAGCAGTTCGCCCCGGGACTCGGAATCATACAATGAGCAGTTCTTC
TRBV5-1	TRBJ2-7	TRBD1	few	CASGGWDRDEQYF	TGCGCCAGCGGCGGGTGGGACAGGGACGAGCAGTACTTC
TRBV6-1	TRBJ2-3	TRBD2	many	CASGAGVELTGTDTQYF	TGTGCCAGCGGGGCGGGAGTGGAACTCACCGGGACAGATACGCAGTATTTT
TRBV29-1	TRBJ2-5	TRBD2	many	CSAAGDWEETQYF	TGCAGCGCGGCGGGGGACTGGGAAGAGACCCAGTACTTC
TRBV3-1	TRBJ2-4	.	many	CASSQEYRGGIQYF	TGTGCCAGCAGCCAAGAATATCGGGGCGGCATTCAGTACTTC
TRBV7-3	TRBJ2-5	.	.	CASSLTPKDLDAQETQYF	TGTGCCAGCAGCTTAACGCCAAAGGACCTAGACGCTCAAGAGACCCAGTACTTC
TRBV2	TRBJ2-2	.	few	CASSERAGELFF	TGTGCCAGCAGTGAACGGGCCGGGGAGCTGTTTTTT
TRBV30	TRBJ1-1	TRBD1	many	CAWVSGTGNTEAFF	TGTGCCTGGGTTAGTGGGACAGGGAACACTGAAGCTTTCTTT
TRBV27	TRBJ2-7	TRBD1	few	CASSGDRVHEQYF	TGTGCCAGCAGTGGGGACAGGGTCCACGAGCAGTACTTC
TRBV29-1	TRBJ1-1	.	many	CSVYREVGTEAFF	TGCAGCGTTTACAGGGAGGTAGGAACTGAAGCTTTCTTT
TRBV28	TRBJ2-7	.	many	CASTPGNWVSEQYF	TGTGCCAGCACGCCGGGGAACTGGGTCTCCGAGCAGTACTTC
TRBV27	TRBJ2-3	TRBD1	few	CAASGGRTDTQYF	TGTGCCGCCTCAGGGGGAAGAACAGATACGCAGTATTTT
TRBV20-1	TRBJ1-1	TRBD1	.	CSVRRQGATEAFF	TGCAGTGTTCGCCGACAGGGGGCCACTGAAGCTTTCTTT
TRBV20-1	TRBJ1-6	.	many	CSAIQGSYNSPLHF	TGCAGTGCCATACAGGGTTCCTATAATTCACCCCTCCACTTT
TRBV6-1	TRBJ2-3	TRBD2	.	CASSRAGPSTDTQYF	TGTGCCAGCAGTAGAGCGGGGCCTAGCACAGATACGCAGTATTTT
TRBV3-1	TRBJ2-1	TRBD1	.	CASSQVDRGPYNEQFF	TGTGCCAGCAGCCAAGTAGACAGGGGCCCCTACAATGAGCAGTTCTTC
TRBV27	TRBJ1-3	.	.	CASRPTDNSGNTIYF	TGTGCCAGCAGACCCACAGATAACTCTGGAAACACCATATATTTT
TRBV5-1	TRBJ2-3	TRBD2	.	CASRDGRASTDTQYF	TGCGCCAGCAGAGACGGGAGGGCTAGCACAGATACGCAGTATTTT
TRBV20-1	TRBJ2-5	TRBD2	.	CSAPGLAGAQYF	TGCAGTGCCCCTGGCCTAGCGGGAGCCCAGTACTTC
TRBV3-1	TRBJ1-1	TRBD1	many	CASSQRTGNTEAFF	TGTGCCAGCAGCCAGAGGACAGGGAACACTGAAGCTTTCTTT
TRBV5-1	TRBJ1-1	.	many	CASSSTTSGTEAFF	TGCGCCAGCAGCTCCACTACATCGGGTACTGAAGCTTTCTTT
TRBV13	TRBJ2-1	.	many	CASSSELEPLEYNEQFF	TGTGCCAGCAGCTCCGAACTAGAACCCCTCGAATACAATGAGCAGTTCTTC
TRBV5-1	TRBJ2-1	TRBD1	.	CASSFAGGEALYNEQFF	TGCGCCAGCAGCTTCGCAGGGGGCGAAGCTCTTTACAATGAGCAGTTCTTC
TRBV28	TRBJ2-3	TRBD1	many	CASSRPDRESDTQYF	TGTGCCAGCAGTCGCCCGGACAGGGAGTCAGATACGCAGTATTTT
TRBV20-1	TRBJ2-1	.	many	CSARGRGEQFF	TGCAGTGCTAGAGGGCGGGGAGAGCAGTTCTTC
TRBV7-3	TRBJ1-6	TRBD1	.	CASSSGQGISPLHF	TGTGCCAGCAGCTCGGGACAGGGAATATCACCCCTCCACTTT
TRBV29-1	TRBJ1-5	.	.	CSVLTGNNQPQHF	TGCAGCGTTTTGACGGGTAACAATCAGCCCCAGCATTTT
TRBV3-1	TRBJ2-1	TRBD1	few	CASSRSLPGQGFNEQFF	TGTGCCAGCAGCCGTAGTTTGCCGGGACAGGGGTTCAATGAGCAGTTCTTC
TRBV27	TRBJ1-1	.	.	CASSSLGGPNTEASF	TGTGCCAGCAGTAGTCTAGGGGGGCCGAACACTGAAGCTTCCTTT
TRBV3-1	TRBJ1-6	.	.	CASSQDPLKNSPLHF	TGTGCCAGCAGCCAAGACCCCCTTAAGAATTCACCCCTCCACTTT
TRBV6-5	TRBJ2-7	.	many	CASSYPPPDRPYEQYF	TGTGCCAGCAGTTACCCACCGCCCGACAGACCCTACGAGCAGTACTTC
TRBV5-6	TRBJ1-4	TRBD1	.	CASSLVGQGTEKLFF	TGTGCCAGCAGCTTGGTGGGACAGGGGACTGAAAAACTGTTTTTT
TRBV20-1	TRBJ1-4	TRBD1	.	CSARIQGTTNEKLFF	TGCAGTGCTAGAATACAGGGGACAACTAATGAAAAACTGTTTTTT
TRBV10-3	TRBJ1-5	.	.	CAHGGLRQPQHF	TGTGCCCACGGGGGATTAAGGCAGCCCCAGCATTTT